A single T cell receptor (beta chain) is shown here with its context. Its antigen remains unidentified. No much larger clone exists at a distance of one base, and base qualities are not known. This sample stems from a study of cytomegalovirus exposure and HLA in healthy donors (dated by TCRdb to about 2017). For the study in its entirety: According to a later analysis, the 110 or so validation repertoires were produced on the same platform as the approximately 620 repertoires of the first cohort. In addition to the first cohort of around 670 subjects, a separate validation cohort of 120 different subjects was used. The study aimed to test whether signatures of past pathogen exposure could be identified by cataloging public T cell receptors. High-throughput TCR immunosequencing, statistical association of individual TCRs with disease status, and machine learning were combined to predict cytomegalovirus infection status.

As encoded in the germline V gene, CDR1 is MDHEN while CDR2 is SYDVKM. The CDR3 covers 14 residues, taking in both the cysteine and the phenylalanine. Left in the record is the CDR3 DNA by itself, 42 bases read in frame from the first base. The V end loses 2 bases and the J end loses 6 bases, and a stretch of 13 bases separates them. Study-wide findings and limitations: Of the cluster scores, 94% were above 0 in a later analysis, which found that TCRs clustered in the first cohort also tended to co-occur in the 110 or so validation repertoires. The study listed 150 to 200 TCR beta chains as associated with cytomegalovirus. It was suggested by the authors that the approach could potentially be generalized to other disease states and immunological phenotypes. In vitro tests confirmed that a few of the cytomegalovirus-associated TCR beta chains recognize cytomegalovirus antigens. A later analysis had no HLA typing for the validation cohort, so co-occurrence there was scored across all 110 or so repertoires. Cytomegalovirus status was reported to be diagnosed by the classifier with high specificity and sensitivity in both the original and validation cohorts. Most TCR sequences were observed very rarely across donors, whereas some public TCRs were present in many individuals.

The donors belonged to the validation cohort of approximately 130 subjects, which was separate from the roughly 670-subject first cohort. To prepare the library, the immunoSEQ multiplex PCR assay was applied. The original pipeline was this. A statistical classification framework was developed to diagnose cytomegalovirus status using the catalog of TCR beta chain sequences. TCRdb limited this immuneACCESS table to in-frame rearrangements with V and J called. A share of clones is missing; checked studies link under half to unresolved V genes, and the rest is unexplained. V, J and clone size are taken as reported in that table, and D and trimming were inferred from the DNA itself. The sample data list about 71,000 clones, and about 95% of these were observed just once. The ten top clones hold roughly 1% of the sample.

Sequencing input: PBMCs. The rearrangement combines TRBV28 with TRBJ1-1, with no D gene named confidently. This sequence was found in a woman under 30 in good health and CMV-seronegative. The CDR3 region reads CASSLGRGGAEAFF. The sequenced DNA: TGTGCCAGCAGTTTAGGTAGAGGAGGTGCTGAAGCTTTCTTT.